This T cell receptor (beta chain) was documented in a study of T cells in Graves' hyperthyroidism and ophthalmopathy. Study-level information: Prior to any treatment, at the point of initial diagnosis, peripheral blood was collected. Study findings and constraints: From stable hyperthyroidism, ophthalmopathy was set apart by a 13 V-J model. Researchers found most expanded thyroid clonotypes above 0.001 in blood as well.

Based on clinical symptoms, serum thyroxine and TRAb, thyroid ultrasound and orbital computed tomography, diagnoses were reached. RNA transcripts yielded amplified TCR beta CDR3 regions. A set of HTBI primers served as the primers for a first-round RT-PCR of the TCR CDR3. TCRdb re-called the multiplex PCR reads through MiXCR, storing one row per CDR3 protein. The sample records hundreds of thousands of distinct CDR3 sequences, 13% to 15% being singletons. This clonotype has a handful of counts. Its antigen remains unknown. V lost 10 bases, J lost 2 bases, and 9 bases stayed unmatched. The germline CDR1 and CDR2 sequences are ENHRY and SYGVKD. This CDR3 spans 15 amino acids.

The J gene is TRBJ2-1, the V gene TRBV10-3; TRBD2 aligns across 9 bases. Source material: blood. The clonotype originates from a woman aged 18-29 years with Graves' hyperthyroidism. The CDR3 nucleotides read TGTGCCAGCGCTTTAGCGGGAGACGCCTACAATGAGCAGTTCTTC. It codes for CASALAGDAYNEQFF.